The TCR beta chain described here comes from a study of shared clonotypes between healthy human individuals. General study points: Among donors, clonotype sharing was expected to be affected by sequencing depth.

The method was immunoSEQ multiplex PCR; TCRdb's version includes in-frame clones alone and lacks a portion of them. The sample shows 750,000 to 1,000,000 clones, over 90% of them seen only once. Germline assignment: CDR1 MNHEY and CDR2 SMNVEV (reference sequence). The CDR3 is 16 amino acids. V dropped 6 bases and J dropped 0 bases, with 18 bases sitting between them. CD45RO-negative, CCR7-selected cells formed the naive CD8 fraction, which excluded terminally differentiated effector memory CD45RA+ cells. About this clone itself: Its target is unknown.

The rearrangement uses TRBV27 and TRBJ2-7; D remains ambiguous. This TCR derives from a young man in good health. The sequenced sample was naive CD8+ T cells sorted from blood. The CDR3 coding sequence is TGTGCCAGCAGCTCTCTTATGCCATCAAGCTCCTACGAGCAGTACTTC. The encoded protein is CASSSLMPSSSYEQYF.